Shown below are 25 T cell receptor beta chains from a single sample sequenced in a study of cytomegalovirus exposure and HLA in healthy donors. This PCR relied on a set of 60 Vbeta primers and 13 Jbeta primers. The protocol was immunoSEQ multiplex PCR, while the TCRdb copy is restricted to in-frame clones and leaves out a portion. The profile shows about 81,000 clones, over 70% of them singletons. Sequenced material: PBMCs. The receptors stem from a man aged 45-65 years in good health and CMV-seropositive.

V and J are TRBV5-1 and TRBJ1-1; D unclear. Germline assignment: CDR1 SGHRS and CDR2 YFSETQ. The V and J ends lost 0 bases and 1 base respectively, with 7 bases between them. CDR3 length: 14 residues. CDR3 in amino acids: CASSLDSSNTEAFF. The CDR3 nucleotides are TGCGCCAGCAGCTTGGACAGTTCGAACACTGAAGCTTTCTTT.

This clone was observed a few times. The chain couples TRBV15 to TRBJ2-1, with TRBD2 matching 14 bases. The CDR3 has 20 amino acids. CDR1 and CDR2 from the germline V gene are LNHNV and YYDKDF (reference sequence). V lost 2 bases to trimming and J lost 2 bases; unmatched junction nucleotides: 11. In DNA form, the CDR3 reads TGTGCCACCAGCAGACCGGGACTAGCGGGAGTATTGACCCCCTACAATGAGCAGTTCTTC. It specifies CATSRPGLAGVLTPYNEQFF.

This sequence joins TRBV18 and TRBJ2-1; possible D gene TRBD1, 5 bases. Germline values: CDR1 KGHSH, CDR2 LQKENI. V was trimmed by 3 bases and J by 6 bases, leaving 15 bases between them. The CDR3 has 15 amino acids. CDR3 protein: CASSPGQGWVNEQFF. DNA for the CDR3: TGTGCCAGCTCACCGGGGCAAGGGTGGGTCAATGAGCAGTTCTTC. Drawing the rest from reference TRBV18 and TRBJ2-1, the complete variable domain is NAGVMQNPRHLVRRRGQEARLRCSPMKGHSHVYWYRQLPEEGLKFMVYLQKENIIDESGMPKERFSAEFPKEGPSILRIQQVVRGDSAAYFCASSPGQGWVNEQFFGPGTRLTVL.

The CDR3 region is CASSRTGTNQPQHF. In DNA, the CDR3 is TGCGCCAGCAGCCGGACAGGAACCAATCAGCCCCAGCATTTT. V is TRBV5-1 and J is TRBJ1-5; TRBD1 agrees at 7 bases. V lost 4 bases and J lost 3; bases outside the gene matches: 4. The CDR3 has 14 amino acids. Germline CDR1 reads SGHRS; CDR2 reads YFSETQ.

The chain joins TRBV30 to TRBJ2-3, with 10 bases that match TRBD2. V shed 0 bases, J shed 2 bases, and the junction held 11 bases outside the gene matches. This CDR3 has 18 amino acids. Germline loops: CDR1 GTSNPN, CDR2 SVGIG (reference sequence). In nucleotides, the CDR3 is TGTGCCTGGAGTGTACGAGGCCCTAGCGGGAGTGTCACAGATACGCAGTATTTT. It codes for CAWSVRGPSGSVTDTQYF.

The rearrangement joins TRBV18 to TRBJ1-3; 10 bases are shared with TRBD1. Germline CDR1 KGHSH, CDR2 LQKENI. Trimming at V came to 1 base and at J to 3 bases, leaving 3 bases not matched to a gene. The length of the CDR3 is 16 residues. The CDR3 loop is CASSPRDRGIGNTIYF. The CDR3 region has the DNA TGTGCCAGCTCACCACGGGACAGGGGAATTGGAAACACCATATATTTT.

The J gene is TRBJ1-2, the V gene TRBV4-1; tentative D call: TRBD1 (5 bases). V lost 5 bases, J lost 6 bases, and 16 bases lay in between. Germline lookup yields CDR1 MGHRA and CDR2 YSYEKL. CDR3 length equals 14 residues. This chain's CDR3 is CASSTSTQGDGYTF. CDR3 bases: TGCGCCAGCAGCACCTCCACCCAGGGTGATGGCTACACCTTC.

The chain employs TRBV19 and TRBJ1-5; D is perhaps TRBD1 (5 bases). Trimming removed 6 bases at V and 0 bases at J, with 18 bases between. The CDR3 has 17 residues. CDR1 and CDR2 (germline): LNHDA, SQIVND (reference sequence). CDR3 sequence reads: CASSQTGASYSNQPQHF. In nucleotides, the CDR3 is TGTGCCAGTAGCCAAACAGGAGCCTCCTATAGCAATCAGCCCCAGCATTTT.

This clone was picked up a small number of times. The chain employs TRBV6-1 and TRBJ2-5, with D possibly being TRBD2 (5 bases). The V gene's germline CDR1 is MNHNS and CDR2 SASEGT. CDR3 length: 14 residues. Trimming stripped 7 bases from V and 1 base from J, with 13 bases between. The CDR3 region has the DNA TGTGCCAGCAAGGGCTTGACTACCCAAGAGACCCAGTACTTC. It translates to CASKGLTTQETQYF.

This CDR3 reads CASSLVLRQGVSYGYTF. In nucleotides, the CDR3 is TGTGCCAGCAGCTTGGTCCTCCGACAGGGGGTGTCCTATGGCTACACCTTC. This chain uses TRBV5-8 with TRBJ1-2; 9 bases map to TRBD1. V dropped 0 bases and J dropped 4; count of bases not matched to a gene: 10. The germline V gene has CDR1 SGHTS and CDR2 YDEGEE. The CDR3 sequence is 17 residues long.

The chain carries TRBV5-6 and TRBJ2-7; 10 positions match TRBD1. With V trimmed by 3 bases and J by 5 bases, 5 bases remained unmatched. The CDR3 spans 14 residues. The germline CDR1 and CDR2 sequences are SGHDT and YYEEEE. The DNA for the CDR3 is TGTGCCAGCAGCTCGGGGACAGGGGACAACGAGCAGTACTTC. Amino acids: CASSSGTGDNEQYF.

V usage is TRBV4-2 and J usage is TRBJ2-1; D uncertain. V was clipped by 3 bases and J by 3 bases, with 9 bases between them. The CDR3 has 14 residues. The V gene's germline CDR1 is LGHNA and CDR2 YNFKEQ. The CDR3 reads CASSQLVGYNEQFF. The CDR3 DNA is TGTGCCAGCAGCCAGCTAGTTGGCTACAATGAGCAGTTCTTC.

This clone was seen only once. The chain employs TRBV19 and TRBJ1-1; 7 nucleotides match TRBD1. The CDR3 covers 13 residues. The trim removed 5 bases at V and 9 bases at J, leaving 9 bases unmatched. The germline CDR1 and CDR2 sequences are LNHDA and SQIVND (reference sequence). CDR3 in DNA: TGTGCCAGTAGTGATTCTCGACAGGGAAAAGCTTTCTTT. This gives the protein CASSDSRQGKAFF.

This clone was observed once. The CDR3: CASSLGQATPYEQYF. The CDR3, as DNA: TGTGCCAGCAGCTTGGGACAGGCAACGCCATACGAGCAGTACTTC. The chain employs TRBV7-2 and TRBJ2-7; 8 nucleotides agree with TRBD1. The J segment lost 4 bases and the V segment lost 3 bases, leaving 8 bases of the junction unmatched. CDR1 is SGHTA and CDR2 is FQGNSA in the germline V gene. The CDR3 covers 15 residues.

This clone was detected only once. The V and J genes are TRBV15 and TRBJ2-7; 8 bases line up with TRBD1. CDR1 and CDR2 from the germline V gene are LNHNV and YYDKDF (reference sequence). V lost 3 bases to trimming and J lost 6 bases; unmatched junction nucleotides: 4. The CDR3 loop spans 13 amino acids. CDR3 region: CATSSQGAGEQYF. The CDR3 DNA reads TGTGCCACCAGCAGCCAGGGGGCTGGCGAGCAGTACTTC.

The chain recombines TRBV9 with TRBJ2-7, with 7 bases lining up with TRBD2. The V gene's germline CDR1 is SGDLS and CDR2 YYNGEE. The ends lost 0 bases at V and 5 bases at J; junction bases unmatched: 8. The length of the CDR3 is 15 residues. The CDR3 nucleotides are TGTGCCAGCAGCGTAGGGTGGGAGGGAATAAACGAGCAGTACTTC. Residues: CASSVGWEGINEQYF. Combining the CDR3 with reference TRBV9 and TRBJ2-7 gives the whole variable domain DSGVTQTPKHLITATGQRVTLRCSPRSGDLSVYWYQQSLDQGLQFLIQYYNGEERAKGNILERFSAQQFPDLHSELNLSSLELGDSALYFCASSVGWEGINEQYFGPGTRLTVT.

The CDR3 region is CASSTDRVNVLTF. CDR3 nucleotide sequence: TGTGCCAGCAGCACGGACAGAGTGAACGTCCTGACTTTC. The chain has TRBV5-6 and TRBJ2-6; D perhaps matches TRBD1 (6 bases). Germline assignment: CDR1 SGHDT and CDR2 YYEEEE. The CDR3 extends over 13 amino acids. With 4 bases removed from V and 10 bases from J, the gap between germline ends came to 12 bases.

The chain combines TRBV6-5 with TRBJ2-5; D is perhaps TRBD2 (5 bases). The DNA end lines up better with TRBJ2-7; the J call may be wrong. Germline V gene lookup returns CDR1 MNHEY and CDR2 SVGAGI. CDR3 size: 14 residues. The DNA of the CDR3 is TGTGCCAGCAGTTCTCCGACTACCTTCCCCGAGCAGTACTTC. Amino acids: CASSSPTTFPEQYF.

The chain joins TRBV6-5 to TRBJ2-7; 7 bases are shared with TRBD1. This CDR3 contains 13 residues. Per the germline V gene, CDR1 is MNHEY and CDR2 is SVGAGI. With V trimmed by 7 bases and J by 3 bases, 6 bases remained unmatched. The CDR3 DNA sequence: TGTGCCAGCACCCGGGACAGCCACTACGAGCAGTACTTC. Protein: CASTRDSHYEQYF.

This chain joins TRBV9 and TRBJ2-3, with 8 nucleotides matching TRBD2. The J segment lost 6 bases and the V segment lost 1 base, leaving 7 bases of the junction unmatched. CDR1 and CDR2 from the germline V gene are SGDLS and YYNGEE. CDR3 length: 15 amino acids. The CDR3 loop reads CASSVNGRALDTQYF. CDR3 nucleotides: TGTGCCAGCAGCGTAAACGGGAGGGCCTTGGATACGCAGTATTTT.

This clone was seen a handful of times. This chain links TRBV2 with TRBJ2-7; 8 bases fit TRBD2. The length of the CDR3 is 14 residues. V dropped 1 base and J dropped 7; count of bases not matched to a gene: 6. Germline V lookup: CDR1 SNHLY, CDR2 FYNNEI. CDR3 nucleotides: TGTGCCAGCAGTGAAGTGCTAGCGGGTGGGGAGCAGTACTTC. This translates into CASSEVLAGGEQYF.

For the CDR3, the DNA is TGTGCCAGCAGTAGTACTAGCGGGAGGTCTCAGTACTTC. It encodes CASSSTSGRSQYF. The chain uses TRBV2 and TRBJ2-7; 12 nucleotides match TRBD2. V shed 5 bases, J shed 10 bases, and the junction held 6 bases outside the gene matches. There are 13 residues in the CDR3. Per the germline V gene, CDR1 is SNHLY and CDR2 is FYNNEI.

This chain connects TRBV19 to TRBJ2-1, with a weak D call TRBD2 (5 bases). Germline V lookup: CDR1 LNHDA, CDR2 SQIVND (reference sequence). CDR3 length: 13 amino acids. V was trimmed by 1 base and J by 8 bases, leaving 9 bases between them. The CDR3 nucleotides are TGTGCCAGTAGTATAGCGGATAGCGATGAGCAGTTCTTC. It yields the protein CASSIADSDEQFF. Based on the CDR3 plus reference TRBV19 and TRBJ2-1, the full variable domain is DGGITQSPKYLFRKEGQNVTLSCEQNLNHDAMYWYRQDPGQGLRLIYYSQIVNDFQKGDIAEGYSVSREKKESFPLTVTSAQKNPTAFYLCASSIADSDEQFFGPGTRLTVL.

The chain couples TRBV18 to TRBJ1-2; perhaps TRBD1 as D (6 bases). Germline V lookup: CDR1 KGHSH, CDR2 LQKENI. Trimming took 3 bases from V and 10 from J, leaving 12 bases between them. This CDR3 spans 12 amino acids. CDR3 nucleotide sequence: TGTGCCAGCTCACCCAACAGGGACCACTACACCTTC. This translates into CASSPNRDHYTF.

V gene TRBV5-1 combines with J gene TRBJ1-1; D is undetermined. Per germline, CDR1 SGHRS and CDR2 YFSETQ. CDR3 size: 15 residues. The germline V and J ends were trimmed by 1 base and 1 base, with 11 bases remaining between them. The CDR3 here is CASSLPPTKNTEAFF. The DNA of the CDR3 is TGCGCCAGCAGCTTGCCCCCGACAAAGAACACTGAAGCTTTCTTT. The full variable domain, its missing parts supplied by reference TRBV5-1 and TRBJ1-1, is KAGVTQTPRYLIKTRGQQVTLSCSPISGHRSVSWYQQTPGQGLQFLFEYFSETQRNKGNFPGRFSGRQFSNSRSEMNVSTLELGDSALYLCASSLPPTKNTEAFFGQGTRLTVV.